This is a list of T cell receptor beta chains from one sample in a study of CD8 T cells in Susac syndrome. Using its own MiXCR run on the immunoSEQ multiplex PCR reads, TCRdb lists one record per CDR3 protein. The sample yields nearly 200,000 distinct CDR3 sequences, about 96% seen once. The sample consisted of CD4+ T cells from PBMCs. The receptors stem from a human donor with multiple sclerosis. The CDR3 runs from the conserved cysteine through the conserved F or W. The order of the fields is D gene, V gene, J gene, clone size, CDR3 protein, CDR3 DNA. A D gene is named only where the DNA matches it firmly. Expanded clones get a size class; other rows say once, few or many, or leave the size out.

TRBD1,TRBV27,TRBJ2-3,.,CASSRGQGPTDTQYF,TGTGCCAGCAGCCGGGGACAGGGGCCCACAGATACGCAGTATTTT
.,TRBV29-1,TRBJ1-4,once,CSAGGNEKLFF,TGCAGCGCGGGGGGTAATGAAAAACTGTTTTTT
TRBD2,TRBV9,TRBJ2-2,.,CASSVAGTSGVGELFF,TGTGCCAGCAGCGTAGCGGGGACTAGCGGAGTCGGGGAGCTGTTTTTT
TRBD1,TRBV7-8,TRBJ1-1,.,CASSLAGQGDLAFF,TGTGCCAGCAGCCTGGCGGGGCAGGGGGATCTTGCTTTCTTT
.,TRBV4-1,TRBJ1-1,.,CASSQGGRLNTEAFF,TGCGCCAGCAGCCAAGGTGGACGACTGAACACTGAAGCTTTCTTT
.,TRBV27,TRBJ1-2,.,CASSLRHLEGYTF,TGTGCCAGCAGTTTGCGACACCTCGAAGGCTACACCTTC
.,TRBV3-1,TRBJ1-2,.,CASSQDWVGGYTF,TGTGCCAGCAGCCAAGATTGGGTTGGTGGCTACACCTTC
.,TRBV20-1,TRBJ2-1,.,CSAKPYYNEQFF,TGCAGTGCGAAGCCCTACTACAATGAGCAGTTCTTC
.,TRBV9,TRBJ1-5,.,CASSVDSGGNQPQHF,TGTGCCAGCAGCGTCGACAGTGGGGGCAATCAGCCCCAGCATTTT
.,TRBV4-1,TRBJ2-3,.,CASSREGVTGADTQYF,TGCGCCAGCAGCCGAGAAGGCGTTACCGGGGCAGATACGCAGTATTTT
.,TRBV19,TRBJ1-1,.,CASSIAGAITEAFF,TGTGCCAGTAGTATAGCGGGAGCGATCACTGAAGCTTTCTTT
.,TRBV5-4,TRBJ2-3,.,CASSFKDTQYF,TGTGCCAGCAGCTTTAAAGATACGCAGTATTTT
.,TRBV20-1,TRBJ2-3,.,CSAGGADTQYF,TGCAGTGCCGGGGGAGCAGATACGCAGTATTTT
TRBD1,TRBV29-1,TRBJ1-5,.,CSVQGAGDQPQHF,TGCAGCGTTCAGGGGGCTGGTGATCAGCCCCAGCATTTT
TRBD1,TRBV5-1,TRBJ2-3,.,CASRAGTALTTQYF,TGCGCCAGCAGGGCCGGGACAGCCCTAACTACGCAGTATTTT
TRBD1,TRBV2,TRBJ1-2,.,CASSRTGGYGYTF,TGTGCCAGCAGTCGGACAGGGGGGTACGGCTACACCTTC
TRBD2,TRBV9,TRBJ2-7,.,CASSSGPSGIYEQYF,TGTGCCAGCAGCTCCGGTCCTAGCGGGATCTACGAGCAGTACTTC
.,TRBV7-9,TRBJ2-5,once,CASSSRLYQETQYF,TGTGCCAGCAGCTCACGACTTTACCAAGAGACCCAGTACTTC
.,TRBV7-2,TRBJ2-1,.,CASSLTGRAYNEQFF,TGTGCCAGCAGCCTTACAGGGCGCGCCTACAATGAGCAGTTCTTC
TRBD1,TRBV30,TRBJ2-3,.,CAWTGQGLDTQYF,TGTGCCTGGACCGGACAGGGTCTGGATACGCAGTATTTT
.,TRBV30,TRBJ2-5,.,CALGLAEETQYF,TGTGCCCTGGGGTTAGCAGAGGAGACCCAGTACTTC
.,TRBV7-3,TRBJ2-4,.,CASSPGDAKNIQYF,TGTGCCAGCAGCCCCGGCGACGCCAAAAACATTCAGTACTTC
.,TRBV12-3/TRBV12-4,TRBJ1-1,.,CASSYHSGDTEAFF,TGTGCCAGCAGCTACCACAGTGGGGACACTGAAGCTTTCTTT
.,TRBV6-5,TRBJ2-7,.,CASSYGSASYEQYF,TGTGCCAGCAGTTACGGATCAGCGAGCTACGAGCAGTACTTC
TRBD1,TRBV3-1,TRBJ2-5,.,CASSQFRDRVETQYF,TGTGCCAGCAGCCAATTCCGGGACAGGGTTGAGACCCAGTACTTC
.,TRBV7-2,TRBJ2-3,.,CASSPSRTSTDTQYF,TGTGCCAGCAGCCCCTCAAGAACTAGCACAGATACGCAGTATTTT